These 25 T cell receptor beta chains originate from one sample sequenced in a study of T cell responses to AZD1222 COVID-19 vaccine. The data were produced by immunoSEQ multiplex PCR, yet TCRdb's version contains in-frame clones alone and is incomplete. The sample contains approximately 120,000 clones, 80% to 90% of which appear only once. Sequencing was performed on peripheral blood, taken 28 days after the second AZD1222 dose. These receptors all come from an adult who received the AZD1222 COVID-19 vaccine.

This clone was observed a single time. This chain connects TRBV6-5 to TRBJ1-3; possible D gene TRBD1, 5 bases. V shed 7 bases and J shed 3 bases, with 13 bases lying between them. CDR3 length equals 14 residues. CDR1 and CDR2 from the germline V gene are MNHEY and SVGAGI. The CDR3, as DNA: TGTGCCAGCACTTTTGACAGTTTTGGAAACACCATATATTTT. Translation gives CASTFDSFGNTIYF.

The chain couples TRBV5-4 to TRBJ1-1; D possibly corresponds to TRBD1 (6 bases). Trimming removed 4 bases at V and 3 bases at J, with 7 bases between. This CDR3 has 12 residues. The germline CDR1 and CDR2 sequences are SGHNT and YYREEE (reference sequence). The chain's CDR3 is CASSRQDTEAFF. The CDR3 DNA reads as TGTGCCAGCAGCCGACAGGACACTGAAGCTTTCTTT.

This clone was detected a few times. In nucleotides, the CDR3 is TGCGCCAGCAGCCAAAAGTGGGAGGATGAGCAGTTCTTC. Protein product: CASSQKWEDEQFF. The J gene is TRBJ2-1, the V gene TRBV4-3; a possible D gene is TRBD2 (6 bases). This CDR3 has 13 residues. CDR1 is LGHNA, CDR2 YSLEER, per germline. V was shortened by 2 bases and J by 8 bases, with 10 bases between the two germline ends.

The chain employs TRBV30 and TRBJ1-6; D not resolved. The V and J ends lost 7 bases and 7 bases respectively, with 20 bases between them. From germline, CDR1 is GTSNPN and CDR2 SVGIG (reference sequence). The CDR3 length is 15 residues. CDR3 loop: CALHRRPSRNSPLHF. For the CDR3, the DNA is TGTGCCTTACATCGGAGGCCGTCTAGGAATTCACCCCTCCACTTT. The whole variable domain, filled in from reference TRBV30 and TRBJ1-6, reads SQTIHQWPATLVQPVGSPLSLECTVEGTSNPNLYWYRQAAGRGLQLLFYSVGIGQISSEVPQNLSASRPQDRQFILSSKKLLLSDSGFYLCALHRRPSRNSPLHFGNGTRLTVT.

V usage is TRBV24-1 and J usage is TRBJ2-1, with 8 bases aligning to TRBD2. The trim removed 3 bases at V and 12 bases at J, leaving 3 bases unmatched. This CDR3 spans 12 amino acids. Germline values: CDR1 KGHDR, CDR2 SFDVKD. CDR3 region: CATSDPGLAQFF. CDR3 bases: TGTGCCACCAGTGATCCAGGACTAGCGCAGTTCTTC.

This rearrangement joins TRBV6-5 to TRBJ1-2; 9 bases fit TRBD1. V lost 0 bases and J lost 6; bases outside the gene matches: 5. The CDR3 extends over 15 amino acids. CDR1 and CDR2 (germline): MNHEY, SVGAGI. This CDR3 is CASSYSADRGDGYTF. Written as DNA, the CDR3 is TGTGCCAGCAGTTACTCAGCGGACAGGGGAGATGGCTACACCTTC.

The genes are TRBV20-1 and TRBJ2-1, with TRBD2 identical over 14 bases. In germline, CDR1 is DFQATT, CDR2 SNEGSKA (reference sequence). The trim removed 3 bases at V and 5 bases at J, leaving 6 bases unmatched. The CDR3 contains 16 residues. CDR3 DNA: TGCAGTGCTAGTGCTGGGACTAGCGGGGGAAACAATGAGCAGTTCTTC. It yields the protein CSASAGTSGGNNEQFF.

The V and J genes are TRBV6-5 and TRBJ2-7; TRBD1 matches at 7 bases. The CDR3 is made up of 12 amino acids. The V segment lost 6 bases and the J segment 2 bases; nucleotides outside the gene matches: 1. Germline V gene data show CDR1 as MNHEY and CDR2 as SVGAGI. CDR3 DNA sequence: TGTGCCAGCAGCGGACAGGCCTACGAGCAGTACTTC. Amino acids: CASSGQAYEQYF.

The rearrangement links TRBV9 to TRBJ1-2, with D tentatively TRBD1 (6 bases). This CDR3 spans 13 amino acids. The V end was cut by 3 bases, the J end by 7 bases, with 13 bases between. Germline V gene sequence: CDR1 SGDLS, CDR2 YYNGEE. The CDR3 reads CASSATGFGGYTF. The CDR3 nucleotides read TGTGCCAGCAGCGCCACAGGGTTCGGTGGCTACACCTTC.

The chain has TRBV6-5 and TRBJ1-2, with D uncertain. V was pared by 4 bases and J by 0 bases, with 9 bases between. CDR1 is MNHEY, CDR2 SVGAGI, per germline. CDR3 size: 14 residues. This CDR3 is CASSSTATNYGYTF. CDR3 nucleotide sequence: TGTGCCAGCAGTTCGACCGCGACTAACTATGGCTACACCTTC.

This sequence joins TRBV4-3 and TRBJ1-4; perhaps TRBD1 as D (5 bases). Trimming shortened V by 0 bases and J by 2 bases, and 13 bases separated the two germline ends. CDR1 is LGHNA and CDR2 is YSLEER in the germline V gene. The CDR3 totals 17 residues. DNA of the CDR3: TGCGCCAGCAGCCAAGATGCAGGGAGTCCGACTAATGAAAAACTGTTTTTT. It specifies CASSQDAGSPTNEKLFF.

V is TRBV30 and J is TRBJ1-2, with D unclear. Between the trimmed V and J ends, which lost 0 bases and 8 bases, there was a span of 13 bases. This CDR3 has 13 amino acids. The germline V gene encodes CDR1 GTSNPN and CDR2 SVGIG (reference sequence). For the CDR3, the DNA is TGTGCCTGGAGTGTACAGAGGCAGCTGGGCTACACCTTC. Its protein product is CAWSVQRQLGYTF. The variable domain in full, with the rest retrieved from reference TRBV30 and TRBJ1-2, is SQTIHQWPATLVQPVGSPLSLECTVEGTSNPNLYWYRQAAGRGLQLLFYSVGIGQISSEVPQNLSASRPQDRQFILSSKKLLLSDSGFYLCAWSVQRQLGYTFGSGTRLTVV.

The chain is built from TRBV12-3 or TRBV12-4 and TRBJ1-2; 7 bases align to TRBD1. The CDR3 covers 13 residues. Trimming took 5 bases from V and 5 from J; bases not matched to a gene: 5. CDR3 DNA sequence: TGTGCCAGCAGTCGGAGACAGGGATATGGCTACACCTTC. Amino acids: CASSRRQGYGYTF.

V is TRBV6-2 or TRBV6-3 and J is TRBJ2-7; TRBD2 matches 8 bases. This CDR3 region has 18 residues. The trim removed 2 bases at V and 5 bases at J, leaving 17 bases unmatched. CDR1 is MNHEY, CDR2 SVGEGT, per germline. Written as DNA, the CDR3 is TGTGCCAGCAGTTACCGCGCCCCCTCCAAGCGGGAGCGTGACGAGCAGTACTTC. It translates to CASSYRAPSKRERDEQYF.

This chain links TRBV29-1 with TRBJ1-4; 9 bases agree with TRBD1. The J segment lost 3 bases and the V segment lost 6 bases, leaving 5 bases of the junction unmatched. CDR1 is SQVTM, CDR2 ANQGSEA, per germline. There are 14 residues in the CDR3. Written as DNA, the CDR3 is TGCAGCGTCACCCGGACAGGGGCTAATGAAAAACTGTTTTTT. This codes for CSVTRTGANEKLFF.

The rearrangement links TRBV3-1 (or the pseudogene TRBV3-2) to TRBJ1-1; 11 bases are shared with TRBD1. V shed 4 bases, J shed 6 bases, and the junction held 13 bases outside the gene matches. This CDR3 comprises 17 residues. Germline CDR1 LGHDT, CDR2 YNNKEL (reference sequence). The CDR3 here is CASSPPDRGLHGAEAFF. The CDR3 DNA reads TGTGCCAGCAGCCCGCCGGACAGGGGGCTTCACGGCGCTGAAGCTTTCTTT.

CDR3 bases: TGTGCCACGGGCCTTTCCTCCTACGAGCAGTACTTC. Translation: CATGLSSYEQYF. The rearrangement links TRBV6-5 to TRBJ2-7; unclear D gene. Germline V CDR1 and CDR2: MNHEY, SVGAGI. Trimming left V 10 bases short and J 0 bases short, with 10 bases between. CDR3 length: 12 residues.

Comment on this clone: Other DNA sequences from this sample encode an identical CDR3 as well. The rearrangement joins TRBV7-9 to TRBJ1-5, with D tentatively TRBD1 (5 bases). The CDR3 runs 13 residues. Germline V lookup: CDR1 SEHNR, CDR2 FQNEAQ (reference sequence). V lost 1 base to trimming and J lost 6 bases, with 7 bases between them. For the CDR3, the DNA is TGTGCCAGCAGCTTAGGGGGCGGTCAGCCCCAGCATTTT. This encodes CASSLGGGQPQHF.

J is TRBJ2-1 and V is TRBV28; D ambiguous. This CDR3 spans 13 amino acids. CDR1 is MDHEN and CDR2 is SYDVKM in the germline V gene. The V and J ends lost 6 bases and 3 bases respectively, with 9 bases between them. The CDR3 spells CASRLLFYNEQFF. The CDR3 DNA reads TGTGCCAGCAGACTCCTTTTCTACAATGAGCAGTTCTTC.

The genes are TRBV27 and TRBJ1-5, with 11 bases lining up with TRBD1. The CDR3 spans 16 residues. CDR1 and CDR2 (germline): MNHEY, SMNVEV (reference sequence). Trimming took 5 bases from V and 7 from J; bases not matched to a gene: 10. This CDR3 is CASSTGTGGLGQPQHF. The CDR3 DNA sequence: TGTGCCAGCAGTACCGGGACAGGGGGTCTGGGACAGCCCCAGCATTTT.

This clone was counted a single time. The rearrangement uses TRBV13 and TRBJ2-7, with 13 positions matching TRBD2. V trimming: 5 bases; J trimming: 5 bases; junction bases outside the gene matches: 6. The CDR3 is made up of 15 amino acids. CDR1 is PRHDT and CDR2 is FYEKMQ in the germline V gene (reference sequence). As DNA, the CDR3 is TGTGCCAGCAGCGCCGGACTAGCGGGAGCCCACGAGCAGTACTTC. Its translation: CASSAGLAGAHEQYF.

The rearrangement joins TRBV2 to TRBJ1-5; TRBD1 matches at 7 bases. This CDR3 is built from 12 residues. V gave up 6 bases and J gave up 7 bases; unmatched junction bases: 3. Germline CDR1 reads SNHLY; CDR2 reads FYNNEI. The CDR3 DNA is TGTGCCAGCAGGACAGGGCGCCAGCCCCAGCATTTT. Encoded protein: CASRTGRQPQHF.

The chain is built from TRBV23-1 and TRBJ1-1; D is possibly TRBD1 (6 bases). Being an ORF, TRBV23-1 has a function that is uncertain. The V and J ends lost 0 bases and 1 base respectively, with 12 bases between them. The CDR3 consists of 16 residues. The CDR3 region has the DNA TGCGCCAGCAGTCAATCGGTCAACAGGGAGAACACTGAAGCTTTCTTT. It codes for CASSQSVNRENTEAFF.

This chain connects TRBV4-2 to TRBJ2-1; a possible D gene is TRBD2 (6 bases). Deletions cut 0 bases from V and 5 bases from J, with 11 bases between. In germline, CDR1 is LGHNA, CDR2 YNFKEQ. CDR3 length equals 15 residues. The DNA of the CDR3 is TGTGCCAGCAGCCAAGACGGAGGGACCAACAATGAGCAGTTCTTC. As protein: CASSQDGGTNNEQFF.

The CDR3 reads CASSIVHGVEQYF. CDR3 in DNA: TGTGCCAGTAGTATAGTTCACGGCGTCGAGCAGTACTTC. This chain joins TRBV19 and TRBJ2-7; D is undetermined. The CDR3 extends over 13 amino acids. V was pared by 1 base and J by 6 bases, with 10 bases between. Germline V CDR1 and CDR2: LNHDA, SQIVND (reference sequence).